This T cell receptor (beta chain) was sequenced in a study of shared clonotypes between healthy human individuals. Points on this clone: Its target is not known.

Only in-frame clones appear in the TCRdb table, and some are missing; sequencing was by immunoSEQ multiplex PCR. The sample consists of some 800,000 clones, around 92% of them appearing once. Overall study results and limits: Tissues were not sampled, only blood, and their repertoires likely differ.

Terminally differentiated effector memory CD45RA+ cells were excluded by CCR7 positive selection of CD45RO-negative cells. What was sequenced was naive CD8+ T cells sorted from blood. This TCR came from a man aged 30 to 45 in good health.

DNA of the CDR3: TGTGCCAGCAGCGAACTCCCCCGGACCACCCCCAAAAACATTCAGTACTTC. This gives the protein CASSELPRTTPKNIQYF. The chain recombines TRBV9 with TRBJ2-4; D gene uncertain. Germline assignment: CDR1 SGDLS and CDR2 YYNGEE. V dropped 3 bases and J dropped 2 bases, with 18 bases sitting between them. The CDR3 loop spans 17 amino acids.